This T cell receptor beta chain comes out of a study of T cell repertoires in cytomegalovirus infection. Overall study context: Both CMV infection and a matching HLA type were indicated by public TCR beta signatures.

Findings and caveats of the study: The study found HLA-C-restricted CMV-specific TCR beta clonotypes dominating the ex vivo response. Cumulative public TCR beta family frequency identified carriers of CMV plus the relevant HLA.

This clonotype was seen more than once but under ten times. Its target is unknown. V lost 3 bases to trimming and J lost 7 bases; unmatched junction nucleotides: 5. The CDR3 sequence is 14 residues long. The germline V gene has CDR1 SEHNR and CDR2 FQNEAQ (reference sequence). One entry per CDR3 protein results from TCRdb running MiXCR on the reads. The top ten clones hold around 27% of a sample with over 150,000 distinct CDR3 sequences, approximately 17% of them seen once. This TCR came from a human donor in good health (CMV status not recorded). Some clones in this sample may be carry-over from other donors' samples. The chain combines TRBV7-9 with TRBJ1-2, with TRBD1 identical over 10 bases. The sequenced material came from CD8+ T cells from PBMCs. The DNA of the CDR3 is TGTGCCAGCAGCTTTCCGGACAGGGGGTTTGGCTACACCTTC. Translating it yields CASSFPDRGFGYTF.